This T cell receptor (beta chain) was captured by sequencing in a study of shared clonotypes between healthy human individuals. Looked up from germline, CDR1 is MNHNY and CDR2 is SVGAGI (reference sequence). Trimming took 5 bases from V and 6 from J, leaving 12 bases between them. CDR3 size: 13 residues. The protocol was immunoSEQ multiplex PCR, while the TCRdb copy is restricted to in-frame clones and leaves out a portion. This sample has over a million clones, with 96% found just once. The sample consisted of naive CD4+ T cells sorted from blood. Subset here: CD45RA+ positively selected. The TCR originated in a man younger than 40 in good health. The rearrangement links TRBV6-6 to TRBJ2-3; D may match TRBD1 or TRBD2 (5 bases each). CDR3 DNA sequence: TGTGCCAGCAGTCCCTTTTGGGGGGATACGCAGTATTTT. Amino acids: CASSPFWGDTQYF.